This TCR beta chain was identified in a study of cytotoxic CD8 clonotypes in ibrutinib-treated CLL. Whole-study findings and limits: Patients with sustained remission and those progressing were sampled at differing times. Clonotypes that were public were uncommon, and they contracted or stayed stable on treatment.

For this clone: Its antigen is undetermined.

Profiled with immunoSEQ multiplex PCR; TCRdb holds only in-frame clones, not every one. Here the sample spans some 40,000 clones, roughly 65% being singletons. Germline lookup yields CDR1 SGDLS and CDR2 YYNGEE. Trimming left V 4 bases short and J 0 bases short, with 14 bases between. The length of the CDR3 is 17 residues. Around 2 micrograms of genomic DNA from cryopreserved PBMCs went into TCR beta libraries. Specimen: PBMCs, collected at disease progression, from a patient treated with ibrutinib. The chain combines TRBV9 with TRBJ2-6; D gene ambiguous. The receptor was isolated from a human donor with chronic lymphocytic leukemia. The CDR3 region is CASSNSLVNSGANVLTF. DNA for the CDR3: TGTGCCAGCAGCAACTCCTTGGTAAACTCTGGGGCCAACGTCCTGACTTTC.